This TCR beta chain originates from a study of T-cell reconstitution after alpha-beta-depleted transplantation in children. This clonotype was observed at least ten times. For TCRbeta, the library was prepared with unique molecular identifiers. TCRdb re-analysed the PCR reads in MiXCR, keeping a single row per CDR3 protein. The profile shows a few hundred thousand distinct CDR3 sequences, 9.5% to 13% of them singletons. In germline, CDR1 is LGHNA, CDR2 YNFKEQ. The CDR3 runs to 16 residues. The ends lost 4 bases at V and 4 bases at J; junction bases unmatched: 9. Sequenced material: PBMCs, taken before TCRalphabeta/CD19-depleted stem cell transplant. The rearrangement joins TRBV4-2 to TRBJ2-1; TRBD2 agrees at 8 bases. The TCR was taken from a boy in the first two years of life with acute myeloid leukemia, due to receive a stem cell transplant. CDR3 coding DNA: TGTGCCAGCAGCCTTCTACCGGGGGGGAATTACAATGAGCAGTTCTTC. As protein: CASSLLPGGNYNEQFF.